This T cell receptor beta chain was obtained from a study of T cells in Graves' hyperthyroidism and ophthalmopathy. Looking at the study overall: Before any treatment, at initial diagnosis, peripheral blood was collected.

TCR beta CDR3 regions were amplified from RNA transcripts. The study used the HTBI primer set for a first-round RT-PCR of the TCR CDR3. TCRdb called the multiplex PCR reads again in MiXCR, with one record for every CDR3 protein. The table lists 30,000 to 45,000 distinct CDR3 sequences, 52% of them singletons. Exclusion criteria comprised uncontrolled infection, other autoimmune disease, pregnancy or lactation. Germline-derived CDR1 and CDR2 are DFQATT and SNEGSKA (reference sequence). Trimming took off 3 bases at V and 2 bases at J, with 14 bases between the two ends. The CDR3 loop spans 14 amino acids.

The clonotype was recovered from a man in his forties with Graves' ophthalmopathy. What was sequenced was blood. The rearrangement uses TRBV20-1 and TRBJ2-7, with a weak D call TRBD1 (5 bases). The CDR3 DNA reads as TGCAGTGCTAGGGGCGACAGTGCAACCTACGAGCAGTACTTC. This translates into CSARGDSATYEQYF.